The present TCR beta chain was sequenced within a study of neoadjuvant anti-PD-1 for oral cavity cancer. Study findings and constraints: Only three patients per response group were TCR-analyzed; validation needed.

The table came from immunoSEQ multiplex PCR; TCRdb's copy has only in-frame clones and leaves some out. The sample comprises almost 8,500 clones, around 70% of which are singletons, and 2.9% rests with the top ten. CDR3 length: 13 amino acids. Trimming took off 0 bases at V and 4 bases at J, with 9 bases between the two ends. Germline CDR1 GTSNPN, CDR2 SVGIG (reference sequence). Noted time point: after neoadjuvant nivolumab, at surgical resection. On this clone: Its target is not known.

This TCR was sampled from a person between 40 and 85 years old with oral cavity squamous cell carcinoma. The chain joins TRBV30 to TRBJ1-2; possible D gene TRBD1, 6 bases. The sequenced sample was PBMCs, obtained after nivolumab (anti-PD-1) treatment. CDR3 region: CAWSVGGSYGYTF. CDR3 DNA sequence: TGTGCCTGGAGTGTGGGGGGCTCCTATGGCTACACCTTC.